The rows below give T cell receptor beta chains drawn from one sample of a study of cytomegalovirus exposure and HLA in healthy donors. Only in-frame clones appear in the TCRdb table, and some are missing; sequencing was by immunoSEQ multiplex PCR. The table lists roughly 100,000 clones, around three quarters of them singletons. Sequencing was carried out using PBMCs. The source is a woman in her fifties or sixties in good health and CMV-seropositive. Each CDR3 is given with its conserved first and last residue. Fields, in order: V gene, J gene, D gene, clone size, CDR3 DNA, CDR3 protein. D genes are given only for firm matches. Expanded clones get a size class; other rows say once, few or many, or leave the size out.

>TRBV20-1|TRBJ2-7|.|.
TGCAGTGCCAGTCAGGTCGAGCAGTACTTC
CSASQVEQYF
>TRBV5-1|TRBJ1-2|TRBD1|.
TGCGCCAGCAGCTTAGGGACAGGAGATGGCTACACCTTC
CASSLGTGDGYTF
>TRBV9|TRBJ2-5|TRBD2|once
TGTGCCAGCAGCGCGGGAGGGCTAGAGACCCAGTACTTC
CASSAGGLETQYF
>TRBV7-9|TRBJ2-2|.|.
TGTGCCAGCAGCTTATCTGGGGCAGGCGGGGAGCTGTTTTTT
CASSLSGAGGELFF
>TRBV6-4|TRBJ2-7|TRBD2|.
TGTGCCAGCAGTGCAGTCAGGGAGGGCGAGCAGTACTTC
CASSAVREGEQYF
>TRBV28|TRBJ2-1|.|.
TGTGCCAGCAGTTTATTTGGGACAGCGGGAGTCGGTGAGCAGTTCTTC
CASSLFGTAGVGEQFF
>TRBV25-1|TRBJ1-1|.|.
TGTGCCAGCCGTCTGCGGAACACTGAAGCTTTCTTT
CASRLRNTEAFF
>TRBV4-1|TRBJ2-5|.|.
TGCGCCAGCAGCCAAGTATGGTCGGGGGAGACCCAGTACTTC
CASSQVWSGETQYF
>TRBV21-1|TRBJ2-7|.|.
TGTGCCAGTCCTCTTCCTCGTTGCTCCTACGAGCAGTACTTC
CASPLPRCSYEQYF
>TRBV5-1|TRBJ2-2|.|few
TGCGCCAGCAGCTGGGTCCAGGACAGCAACACCGGGGAGCTGTTTTTT
CASSWVQDSNTGELFF
>TRBV30|TRBJ1-2|TRBD1|.
TGTGCCTGGAGTGCCGGACAGGGAATCGTCTATGGCTACACCTTC
CAWSAGQGIVYGYTF
>TRBV23-1|TRBJ2-6|TRBD1|.
TGCGCCAGCAGTCAATCTATTTTTGCCCTTCACAGGGGGCGGGCTGGGGCCAACGTCCTGACTTTC
CASSQSIFALHRGRAGANVLTF
>TRBV19|TRBJ2-3|.|.
TGTGCCAGTGCGTCGCACGGTCGCACAGATACGCAGTATTTT
CASASHGRTDTQYF
>TRBV28|TRBJ2-3|TRBD2|.
TGTGCCAGCAGCTCACTGAGTAGCGGGAGTCGGACAGATACGCAGTATTTT
CASSSLSSGSRTDTQYF
>TRBV7-9|TRBJ2-2|TRBD1|.
TGTGCCAGCAGCTCCCGACAGGGGATTGGACCCGGGGAGCTGTTTTTT
CASSSRQGIGPGELFF
>TRBV7-9|TRBJ2-2|TRBD2|.
TGTGCCAGCAGCCCGAGGGGTAGCGGGCCCCACACCGGGGAGCTGTTTTTT
CASSPRGSGPHTGELFF
>TRBV28|TRBJ1-2|TRBD1|.
TGTGCCAGCAGTTTCCGAGCACAGGGGCACTCCAACTATGGCTACACCTTC
CASSFRAQGHSNYGYTF
>TRBV25-1|TRBJ1-2|.|.
TGTGCCAGCAGTGAATTGAGGGAGGGGGGGGTCGGCTACACCTTC
CASSELREGGVGYTF
>TRBV25-1|TRBJ2-2|.|.
TGTGCCAGCAGTGTGGGGGCCCGGACCGGGGAGCTGTTTTTT
CASSVGARTGELFF
>TRBV6-5|TRBJ1-1|TRBD1|.
TGTGCCAGCGCCGACAGGGTCACTGAAGCTTTCTTT
CASADRVTEAFF
>TRBV7-2|TRBJ1-1|.|few
TGTGCCAGCAGCTTACGTGGGGCTAACACTGGAGCTTTCTTT
CASSLRGANTGAFF
>TRBV28|TRBJ2-6|.|.
TGTGCCAGTCTCTTGAGCTCTGGGGCCAACGTCCTGACTTTC
CASLLSSGANVLTF
>TRBV9|TRBJ1-6|.|few
TGTGCCAGCAGCCCGCGGGGAGACTCACCCCTCCACTTT
CASSPRGDSPLHF
>TRBV4-2|TRBJ2-3|TRBD2|.
TGTGCCAGCAGCCAAGATCCTTTCTCGGGAGGGGTGGATACGCAGTATTTT
CASSQDPFSGGVDTQYF
>TRBV18|TRBJ1-4|.|once
TGTGCCAGCTCCCCGACTAAAACTAATGAAAAACTGTTTTTT
CASSPTKTNEKLFF
>TRBV7-7|TRBJ2-6|.|.
TGTGCTAGCAGTCCGAGGGCCTCTGGGGCCAACGTCCTGACTTTC
CASSPRASGANVLTF
>TRBV13|TRBJ2-2|TRBD2|.
TGTGCCAGCGGGTCTAGCGGGGGCAGGAACACCGGGGAGCTGTTTTTT
CASGSSGGRNTGELFF
>TRBV25-1|TRBJ2-7|.|.
TGTGCCAGCAGTCAGTCGGGATTGCCCCCTTACGAGCAGTACTTC
CASSQSGLPPYEQYF
>TRBV7-9|TRBJ2-7|TRBD1|.
TGTGCCAGCAGCTTAGCCGGACAGGGTTGGGAATCCTACGAGCAGTACTTC
CASSLAGQGWESYEQYF
>TRBV28|TRBJ2-7|TRBD2|.
TGTGCCAGCACCCAACGGGGACTAGCCCTCGGCGAGCAGTACTTC
CASTQRGLALGEQYF
>TRBV18|TRBJ2-7|TRBD1|few
TGTGCCAGCTCACGAACGACAGGGGCCGTCTACGAGCAGTACTTC
CASSRTTGAVYEQYF
>TRBV5-1|TRBJ2-2|TRBD2|.
TGCGCCAGCAGCCTTCTAGCGGGAGTGGCCGCGAACACCGGGGAGCTGTTTTTT
CASSLLAGVAANTGELFF
>TRBV5-1|TRBJ1-1|TRBD1|.
TGCGCCAGCAGCTTGGCAGGGGGAGGCACTGAAGCTTTCTTT
CASSLAGGGTEAFF
>TRBV27|TRBJ2-7|TRBD1|once
TGTGCCAGCAGGATGACAGGGCAGACCTACGAGCAGTACTTC
CASRMTGQTYEQYF
>TRBV7-9|TRBJ1-1|TRBD1|.
TGTGCCAGCAGAGTTTATCAACAGACAGGGGCGATGAACACTGAAGCTTTCTTT
CASRVYQQTGAMNTEAFF
>TRBV7-6|TRBJ2-7|TRBD2|.
TGTGCCAGCAGCCCACGATCCCTAGCGGGAGGGCCCTACGAGCAGTACTTC
CASSPRSLAGGPYEQYF
>TRBV18|TRBJ2-5|.|.
TGTGCCAGCTCACCACCGGTCACTAGGGCGTACCAAGAGACCCAGTACTTC
CASSPPVTRAYQETQYF
>TRBV27|TRBJ2-1|TRBD2|.
TGTGCCAGCACCACCCACCGAGGGGTAGCGGGAGTCGATGAGCAGTTCTTC
CASTTHRGVAGVDEQFF